The 5 T cell receptor beta chains listed next were all sequenced from one sample in a study of response to subunit inactivated influenza vaccine. MiXCR, applied by TCRdb to the RT-PCR reads, yields one record per CDR3 protein. The data contain about 650,000 distinct CDR3 sequences, approximately 15% of them singletons. The source was PBMCs from blood, collected 14 days before vaccination. The receptors were gathered from a man in his forties or fifties who received an inactivated influenza vaccine.

This clonotype has more than one count but fewer than ten. The chain links TRBV15 to TRBJ1-5; D gene uncertain. The CDR3 has 15 amino acids. Germline V gene data show CDR1 as LNHNV and CDR2 as YYDKDF (reference sequence). V shed 0 bases and J shed 1 base, with 7 bases lying between them. The DNA for the CDR3 is TGTGCCACCAGCAGAGATCCCAGCAGCAATCAGCCCCAGCATTTT. Translation: CATSRDPSSNQPQHF.

This clonotype was detected many times. The V call is TRBV20-1, the J call TRBJ2-3; perhaps TRBD2 as D (6 bases). The V gene lost 2 bases and the J gene lost 2 bases, with 14 bases spanning the gap. The CDR3 totals 15 residues. Germline CDR1 DFQATT, CDR2 SNEGSKA (reference sequence). CDR3: CSARWAGKLTDTQYF. In DNA, the CDR3 is TGCAGTGCTAGATGGGCGGGGAAGCTCACAGATACGCAGTATTTT.

At least ten counts were recorded for this clonotype. The chain joins TRBV4-2 to TRBJ2-1; 8 nucleotides line up with TRBD2. From germline, CDR1 is LGHNA and CDR2 YNFKEQ. The CDR3 length is 17 residues. V was pared by 1 base and J by 5 bases, with 10 bases of the junction left unmatched. This chain's CDR3 is CASSQVGAGVLNNEQFF. In nucleotides, the CDR3 is TGTGCCAGCAGCCAAGTAGGAGCGGGAGTTTTGAACAATGAGCAGTTCTTC.

This clonotype showed up just a few times. The rearrangement links TRBV5-1 to TRBJ2-5; D might be TRBD2 (6 bases). V lost 0 bases to trimming and J lost 2 bases, with 11 bases between them. This CDR3 has 15 amino acids. From germline, CDR1 is SGHRS and CDR2 YFSETQ. CDR3 in DNA: TGCGCCAGCAGCTTGGGGGTAGCGGAGCAAGAGACCCAGTACTTC. Its translation: CASSLGVAEQETQYF.

This sequence joins TRBV9 and TRBJ2-7; 11 positions agree with TRBD1. Unmatched junction bases numbered 6, after V lost 3 bases and J lost 7 bases. The CDR3 consists of 14 residues. The germline V gene has CDR1 SGDLS and CDR2 YYNGEE. CDR3 coding DNA: TGTGCCAGCAGCGGGCTGGGACAGGGGGGTGAGCAGTACTTC. Amino acids: CASSGLGQGGEQYF. The whole variable domain, remainder taken from reference TRBV9 and TRBJ2-7, is DSGVTQTPKHLITATGQRVTLRCSPRSGDLSVYWYQQSLDQGLQFLIQYYNGEERAKGNILERFSAQQFPDLHSELNLSSLELGDSALYFCASSGLGQGGEQYFGPGTRLTVT.